The TCR beta chain described here comes from a study of cytotoxic CD8 clonotypes in ibrutinib-treated CLL. Study as a whole: Some 25 partial and 2 complete responses; at median 68 months, approximately 14 remitted, approximately 12 progressed.

Study findings and constraints: Clonality went up at the time of ibrutinib response, stayed stable in sustained remission, and later dropped back toward its baseline level at progression.

This CDR3 contains 16 residues. Germline lookup yields CDR1 SGHNT and CDR2 YENEEA. Trimming at V came to 5 bases and at J to 8 bases, leaving 10 bases not matched to a gene. The method was immunoSEQ multiplex PCR; TCRdb's version includes in-frame clones alone and lacks a portion of them. Among around 150,000 clones listed, around nine tenths were seen once. As to this clone: The antigen is unknown.

This material consisted of PBMCs, taken at disease progression, from a patient treated with ibrutinib. The rearrangement uses TRBV11-3 and TRBJ2-1; 12 bases map to TRBD2. This clonotype was sampled from a human donor with chronic lymphocytic leukemia. The CDR3 here is CASSPTLAGGPHEQFF. CDR3 DNA sequence: TGTGCCAGCAGCCCCACCCTAGCGGGAGGGCCCCATGAGCAGTTCTTC.